This section outlines one TCR beta chain sequence together with its context. The source of the sample is a study of blood T cell repertoires in COVID-19. In the study overall: COVID-19 samples, acute and convalescent, were from the United States, Italy and Spain. The analysed material was cDNA or gDNA that came from T cells, B-cell-depleted T cells, or PBMCs.

Per the original data handling: From reference gene primer amplification, estimates of nucleated cell counts were derived. TCRdb's copy holds only in-frame clones and misses some; the assay was immunoSEQ multiplex PCR. V, J and clone size are those of that table, while D and trimming were read from the DNA. The table has around 300,000 clones, 80% to 95% seen once. V was trimmed by 8 bases and J by 3 bases, leaving 11 bases between them. CDR1 and CDR2 (germline): LGHNA, YNFKEQ. The CDR3 runs 13 residues. Sequenced material: PBMCs or T cells enriched from blood (not recorded which). The chain recombines TRBV4-2 with TRBJ2-1; D gene uncertain. The TCR originated in a woman aged 30 to 39 who had recovered from COVID-19. CDR3 nucleotides: TGTGCCAGCGAAGACAACGACTACAATGAGCAGTTCTTC. It encodes CASEDNDYNEQFF.